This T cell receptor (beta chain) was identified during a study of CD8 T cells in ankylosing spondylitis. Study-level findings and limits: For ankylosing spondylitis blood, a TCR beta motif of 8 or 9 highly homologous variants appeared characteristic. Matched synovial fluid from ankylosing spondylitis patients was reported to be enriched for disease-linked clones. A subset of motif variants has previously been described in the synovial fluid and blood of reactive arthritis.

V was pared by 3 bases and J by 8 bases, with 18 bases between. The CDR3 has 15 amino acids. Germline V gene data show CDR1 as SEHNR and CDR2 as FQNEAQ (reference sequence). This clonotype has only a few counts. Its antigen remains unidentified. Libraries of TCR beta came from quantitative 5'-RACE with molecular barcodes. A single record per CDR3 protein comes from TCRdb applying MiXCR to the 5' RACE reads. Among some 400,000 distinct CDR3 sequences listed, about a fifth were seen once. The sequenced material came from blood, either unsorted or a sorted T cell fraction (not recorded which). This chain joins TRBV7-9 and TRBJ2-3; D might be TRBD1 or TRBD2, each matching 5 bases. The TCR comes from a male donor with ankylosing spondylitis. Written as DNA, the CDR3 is TGTGCCAGCAGCTTTCGATCAGGTTGGGACGGTACGCAGTATTTT. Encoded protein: CASSFRSGWDGTQYF. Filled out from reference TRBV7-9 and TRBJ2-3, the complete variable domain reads DTGVSQNPRHKITKRGQNVTFRCDPISEHNRLYWYRQTLGQGPEFLTYFQNEAQLEKSRLLSDRFSAERPKGSFSTLEIQRTEQGDSAMYLCASSFRSGWDGTQYFGPGTRLTVL.